These 30 T cell receptor beta chains came from one sample sequenced in a study of CD8 T cells in Susac syndrome. RNA totalling roughly 0.5 to 1 ug underwent reverse transcription with random hexamers. TCRdb passed the immunoSEQ multiplex PCR reads through MiXCR, listing each CDR3 protein once. The sample lists 95,000 to 150,000 distinct CDR3 sequences, about 95% occurring once. Sequencing was carried out using CD8+ T cells from PBMCs. The receptors here all came from a human donor with Susac syndrome.

J is TRBJ2-1 and V is TRBV5-4; tentatively, D is TRBD1 (5 bases). CDR1 and CDR2 from the germline V gene are SGHNT and YYREEE (reference sequence). Trimming shortened V by 4 bases and J by 9 bases, and 11 bases separated the two germline ends. The CDR3 contains 12 residues. The chain's CDR3 is CASSLQGSEQFF. The CDR3 DNA reads as TGTGCCAGCAGCCTGCAGGGTAGTGAGCAGTTCTTC.

The chain links TRBV15 to TRBJ1-5; D remains ambiguous. CDR3 length: 13 residues. Per germline, CDR1 LNHNV and CDR2 YYDKDF (reference sequence). Trimming pared 3 bases from V and 5 bases from J, leaving 8 bases between. The DNA of the CDR3 is TGTGCCACCAGCAGTAGGAGGGATCAGCCCCAGCATTTT. This gives the protein CATSSRRDQPQHF.

This clonotype was detected once. The CDR3 spells CASSEALRDGRETQYF. DNA of the CDR3: TGTGCCAGCAGTGAAGCGCTGCGGGACGGTAGAGAGACCCAGTACTTC. The rearrangement joins TRBV2 to TRBJ2-5; TRBD2 might be the D (6 bases). The germline CDR1 and CDR2 sequences are SNHLY and FYNNEI. CDR3 length equals 16 residues. V dropped 0 bases and J dropped 4 bases, with 15 bases sitting between them.

This clonotype came up once. The chain has TRBV5-1 and TRBJ2-2; D gene ambiguous. V gave up 5 bases and J gave up 4 bases, with 9 bases separating them. This CDR3 has 13 amino acids. Germline lookup yields CDR1 SGHRS and CDR2 YFSETQ. CDR3 nucleotide sequence: TGCGCCAGCAGGCCCGGCCCCACCGGGGAGCTGTTTTTT. This encodes CASRPGPTGELFF.

V gene TRBV4-2 combines with J gene TRBJ2-7; the match to TRBD2 covers 9 bases. The CDR3 length is 14 residues. Germline V gives CDR1 LGHNA, CDR2 YNFKEQ. V lost 1 base and J lost 3; bases outside the gene matches: 1. CDR3 sequence: CASSQALAGYEQYF. Here the CDR3 DNA reads TGTGCCAGCAGCCAAGCACTAGCGGGCTACGAGCAGTACTTC.

The genes are TRBV3-1 and TRBJ1-6, with TRBD1 as a possible D gene (6 bases). CDR3 length: 16 residues. CDR1 LGHDT and CDR2 YNNKEL come from the germline V gene (reference sequence). Between the trimmed V and J ends, which lost 1 base and 9 bases, there was a span of 16 bases. The CDR3 here is CASSQVGARFGSPLHF. In DNA form, the CDR3 reads TGTGCCAGCAGCCAAGTGGGGGCACGATTTGGTTCACCCCTCCACTTT.

V gene TRBV6-5 combines with J gene TRBJ2-7; D is ambiguous. CDR3 length equals 13 residues. CDR1 and CDR2 from the germline V gene are MNHEY and SVGAGI. Trimming shortened V by 5 bases and J by 7 bases, and 15 bases separated the two germline ends. CDR3 nucleotide sequence: TGTGCCAGCAGTAACACGAAGGTCAATGAGCAGTACTTC. It codes for CASSNTKVNEQYF.

The chain recombines TRBV20-1 with TRBJ2-7; D is unresolved. CDR3 length equals 16 residues. Between the trimmed V and J ends, which lost 7 bases and 2 bases, there was a span of 24 bases. Germline values: CDR1 DFQATT, CDR2 SNEGSKA (reference sequence). The CDR3 nucleotides are TGCAGTGTCCCTGCTCCAGAGTCCGCAACACCCTACGAGCAGTACTTC. Its protein is CSVPAPESATPYEQYF.

The V and J genes are TRBV4-1 and TRBJ1-4; no definite D call. Germline V gives CDR1 MGHRA, CDR2 YSYEKL. Trimming shortened V by 5 bases and J by 1 base, and 14 bases separated the two germline ends. This CDR3 comprises 16 residues. CDR3 DNA: TGCGCCAGCAGCTCCCGCGGCGTTGAAACTAATGAAAAACTGTTTTTT. Its translation is CASSSRGVETNEKLFF.

The chain carries TRBV6-2 or TRBV6-3 and TRBJ2-3, with TRBD2 identical over 11 bases. CDR1 and CDR2 (germline): MNHEY, SVGEGT. J lost 2 bases, V lost 6 bases, and 7 bases had no gene match. The CDR3 is 16 residues long. CDR3 nucleotides: TGTGCCAGCAGACTACCGACTAGCGGGATCACAGATACGCAGTATTTT. Its protein product is CASRLPTSGITDTQYF.

The V gene is TRBV3-1, the J gene TRBJ2-1; TRBD2 might be the D (5 bases). Germline CDR1 and CDR2: LGHDT and YNNKEL (reference sequence). The CDR3 extends over 12 amino acids. The V gene lost 3 bases and the J gene lost 7 bases, with 7 bases spanning the gap. The CDR3 is CASSHRGNEQFF. CDR3 DNA sequence: TGTGCCAGCAGCCACCGAGGGAATGAGCAGTTCTTC.

CDR3 protein: CASTLTGDGYTF. CDR3 in DNA: TGTGCCAGCACCTTGACAGGGGATGGCTACACCTTC. This rearrangement joins TRBV12-3 or TRBV12-4 to TRBJ1-2, with 8 nucleotides matching TRBD1. The J segment lost 6 bases and the V segment lost 7 bases, leaving 4 bases of the junction unmatched. The CDR3 sequence is 12 residues long.

The chain is built from TRBV5-1 and TRBJ2-3; TRBD1 or TRBD2 may be the D gene (6 bases each). Trimming left V 4 bases short and J 6 bases short, with 24 bases between. The CDR3 is 17 amino acids. CDR1 and CDR2 (germline): SGHRS, YFSETQ. CDR3 nucleotides: TGCGCCAGCAGCGAGATTCTATACGTGGGGGGCGTCGATACGCAGTATTTT. Translating it yields CASSEILYVGGVDTQYF.

The chain is built from TRBV6-2 or TRBV6-3 and TRBJ2-7; possibly TRBD1 or TRBD2 for D (6 bases each). CDR3 length equals 14 residues. Germline V gives CDR1 MNHEY, CDR2 SVGEGT. V lost 11 bases and J 7 bases, leaving 24 bases between the germline ends. DNA of the CDR3: TGTGCCCTTTTCAAGGGGGGCCCTGCCGGGGAGCAGTACTTC. Translated: CALFKGGPAGEQYF.

Only a few counts were recorded for this clonotype. This chain uses TRBV29-1 with TRBJ1-1; maybe TRBD1 (5 bases). Germline V gene data show CDR1 as SQVTM and CDR2 as ANQGSEA. This CDR3 has 12 amino acids. Between the trimmed V and J ends, which lost 3 bases and 3 bases, there was a span of 8 bases. The CDR3 nucleotides are TGCAGCGTTGATGGGGGGGACACTGAAGCTTTCTTT. This gives the protein CSVDGGDTEAFF.

The chain uses TRBV6-6 and TRBJ1-6; D is unclear. The CDR3 is 13 residues long. Per the germline V gene, CDR1 is MNHNY and CDR2 is SVGAGI (reference sequence). V gave up 6 bases and J gave up 7 bases, with 10 bases separating them. The CDR3 nucleotides are TGTGCCAGCAGGTGGGCGGAAAATTCACCCCTCCACTTT. As protein: CASRWAENSPLHF.

The rearrangement uses TRBV4-1 and TRBJ2-7; 7 positions match TRBD1. Germline CDR1 MGHRA, CDR2 YSYEKL. The length of the CDR3 is 15 residues. Unmatched junction bases numbered 5, after V lost 1 base and J lost 2 bases. The CDR3 is CASSQVTGTPYEQYF. The CDR3 DNA sequence: TGCGCCAGCAGCCAAGTGACAGGGACCCCCTACGAGCAGTACTTC.

This rearrangement joins TRBV11-1 to TRBJ1-1; TRBD1 is a possible D gene (6 bases). CDR3 length: 13 amino acids. Trimming left V 3 bases short and J 2 bases short, with 7 bases between. In germline, CDR1 is SGHAT, CDR2 FQDESV (reference sequence). CDR3 sequence (DNA): TGTGCCAGCAGCTTGGACAGCAACACTGAAGCTTTCTTT. It is translated as CASSLDSNTEAFF.

V gene TRBV27 combines with J gene TRBJ1-1; the D is unclear. Trimming took 0 bases from V and 0 from J, leaving 11 bases between them. The CDR3 covers 16 residues. Germline CDR1 is MNHEY and CDR2 is SMNVEV (reference sequence). CDR3 in DNA: TGTGCCAGCAGTTTATCGATCAGCAGGATGAACACTGAAGCTTTCTTT. Translating it yields CASSLSISRMNTEAFF.

The rearrangement links TRBV11-2 to TRBJ2-5, with a weak D call TRBD2 (6 bases). Trimming stripped 5 bases from V and 5 bases from J, with 15 bases between. Germline CDR1 is SGHAT and CDR2 is FQNNGV. The CDR3 sequence is 14 residues long. The CDR3 reads CASSGSRGVETQYF. In DNA form, the CDR3 reads TGTGCCAGCAGCGGGTCGCGGGGCGTCGAGACCCAGTACTTC.

The chain has TRBV2 and TRBJ1-2; D unclear. The germline V and J ends were trimmed by 2 bases and 0 bases, with 7 bases remaining between them. CDR1 and CDR2 from the germline V gene are SNHLY and FYNNEI. The CDR3 contains 14 residues. CDR3 nucleotides: TGTGCCAGCAGTGAACTAGGAGCTAACTATGGCTACACCTTC. It translates to CASSELGANYGYTF.

The chain employs TRBV4-1 and TRBJ1-2, with TRBD1 as a possible D gene (6 bases). Trimming pared 2 bases from V and 3 bases from J, leaving 10 bases between. CDR3 length: 14 amino acids. The germline V gene encodes CDR1 MGHRA and CDR2 YSYEKL. The CDR3 reads CASSQQRQDYGYTF. CDR3 bases: TGCGCCAGCAGCCAACAGAGACAGGACTATGGCTACACCTTC.

In this sample, this clonotype turned up once. The chain couples TRBV29-1 to TRBJ2-6; no clear D gene. Germline lookup yields CDR1 SQVTM and CDR2 ANQGSEA. Deletions cut 0 bases from V and 0 bases from J, with 6 bases between. The CDR3 totals 15 residues. The DNA for the CDR3 is TGCAGCGTTGAAGATCGGTTCTCTGGGGCCAACGTCCTGACTTTC. As protein: CSVEDRFSGANVLTF.

The V call is TRBV7-2, the J call TRBJ2-7, with 9 bases aligning to TRBD2. This CDR3 comprises 14 residues. Germline-derived CDR1 and CDR2 are SGHTA and FQGNSA. V was pared by 1 base and J by 3 bases, with 1 base of the junction left unmatched. Here the CDR3 reads CASSLELAGYEQYF. The CDR3 coding sequence is TGTGCCAGCAGCTTAGAACTAGCGGGCTACGAGCAGTACTTC.

J is TRBJ2-5 and V is TRBV4-2; 7 positions match TRBD1. V lost 5 bases to trimming and J lost 5 bases; unmatched junction nucleotides: 11. CDR3 length: 15 residues. CDR1 is LGHNA, CDR2 YNFKEQ, per germline. DNA for the CDR3: TGTGCCAGCAGCACCTCGGAAGGGGGCGGTGAGACCCAGTACTTC. It translates to CASSTSEGGGETQYF.

This rearrangement joins TRBV27 to TRBJ2-7, with D possibly TRBD1 on 6 matching bases. Trimming took off 6 bases at V and 1 base at J, with 16 bases between the two ends. Germline CDR1 is MNHEY and CDR2 is SMNVEV (reference sequence). This CDR3 comprises 15 residues. The CDR3 nucleotides read TGTGCCAGCAGGAACCAGGAAGGGGGTTCCTACGAGCAGTACTTC. Translated, it gives CASRNQEGGSYEQYF.

This rearrangement joins TRBV27 to TRBJ1-4; D gene unclear. Germline V gene lookup returns CDR1 MNHEY and CDR2 SMNVEV (reference sequence). The CDR3 has 14 amino acids. The ends were cut back, 1 base at V and 5 bases at J, with 8 bases in the middle. The CDR3 nucleotides read TGTGCCAGCAGTTTATTGGGTGGGAATGAAAAACTGTTTTTT. Translated, it gives CASSLLGGNEKLFF.

The genes are TRBV29-1 and TRBJ1-2; a possible D gene is TRBD1 (5 bases). From germline, CDR1 is SQVTM and CDR2 ANQGSEA. Trimming removed 7 bases from V and 0 bases from J, with 15 bases in between. The CDR3 totals 14 residues. In DNA form, the CDR3 reads TGCAGCGACCTCAGGGTCCTCCCTAACTATGGCTACACCTTC. It codes for CSDLRVLPNYGYTF.

This sequence joins TRBV5-6 and TRBJ2-1; D unclear. Germline CDR1 is SGHDT and CDR2 is YYEEEE. V dropped 0 bases and J dropped 5 bases, with 6 bases sitting between them. This CDR3 has 13 residues. The chain's CDR3 is CASSLEGNNEQFF. CDR3 nucleotide sequence: TGTGCCAGCAGCTTGGAGGGAAACAATGAGCAGTTCTTC.

In DNA form, the CDR3 reads TGTGCCAGCAGTTTCAACCCGACAGGGAAGGGAACGCAGTATTTT. Encoded protein: CASSFNPTGKGTQYF. This chain uses TRBV6-6 with TRBJ2-3, with TRBD1 identical over 7 bases. The CDR3 spans 15 residues. CDR1 and CDR2 (germline): MNHNY, SVGAGI (reference sequence). J gave up 9 bases and V 4 bases, and 13 bases lay outside the gene matches.